One T cell receptor beta chain is described in this entry. Its target is unknown. Method: immunoSEQ multiplex PCR; TCRdb's copy keeps in-frame clones and lacks some. The data contain over 45,000 clones, 83% of them singletons. Autoimmune disease history or systemic immunosuppression meant exclusion. This record comes from a study of OX40 agonist ivuxolimab in advanced cancers. The V end was cut by 4 bases, the J end by 7 bases, with 11 bases between. CDR3 length: 13 residues. Germline-derived CDR1 and CDR2 are LNHDA and SQIVND (reference sequence). Study-wide results and limits: The antigens recognized by the expanded peripheral T cells, that is their antigen specificity, were not determined. Dose levels from 0.1 to 3.0 mg/kg saw CD4+ and CD8+ blood T cells expand clonally by week 6.

The sequence derives from an adult with an advanced solid tumor such as melanoma, head and neck, liver or kidney cancer. This chain uses TRBV19 with TRBJ1-5; the D gene is possibly TRBD1 (6 bases). The sample in question was CD4+ or CD8+ T cells sorted from blood, obtained in a trial of the OX40 agonist ivuxolimab. Written as DNA, the CDR3 is TGTGCCAGTAGTACCCAGGGGCTGCAGCCCCAGCATTTT. Protein product: CASSTQGLQPQHF.